This T cell receptor (beta chain) was found in a study of shared clonotypes between healthy human individuals. Across the whole study: The people who gave samples were a couple of women and a few men aged 18 to 49.

Researchers drew on roughly 89 million PBMCs for genomic DNA from unsorted samples. The CDR3 loop spans 11 amino acids. V gave up 2 bases and J gave up 6 bases, with 5 bases separating them. The germline gives CDR1 SGHTA, CDR2 FQGNSA. TCRdb's copy holds only in-frame clones and misses some; the assay was immunoSEQ multiplex PCR. The table includes 450,000 to 600,000 clones, roughly 85% detected once. Sequences were obtained from PBMCs. The TCR was taken from a woman in her forties in good health. Some clones in this sample may be carry-over from other donors' samples. The chain combines TRBV7-2 with TRBJ2-7; D ambiguous. CDR3: CASSLQTEQYF. As DNA, the CDR3 is TGTGCCAGCAGCTTACAAACCGAGCAGTACTTC.